This record covers a single T cell receptor beta chain. Its antigen is still unknown. Some clones are missing from TCRdb's copy, which holds only in-frame ones; the method was immunoSEQ multiplex PCR. The data contain 20,000 to 25,000 clones, over 75% of them seen just once; the ten biggest clones take up 15%. The sample originates from a study of T cells in tuberculosis. Points from the study as a whole: Smaller alpha distances in active tuberculosis partly reflected shorter CDR3-alpha lengths. Cases with active tuberculosis were adults, while controls were adolescents.

CDR1 is LNHDA and CDR2 is SQIVND in the germline V gene (reference sequence). The CDR3 has 13 amino acids. V was shortened by 3 bases and J by 3 bases, with 6 bases between the two germline ends. Time point in this sample: new active TB diagnosis, blood taken before or within 7 days of starting treatment. On average approximately 90,000 T cells per donor were immunosequenced. The material sequenced was PBMCs, taken at tuberculosis diagnosis. The chain couples TRBV19 to TRBJ2-1; the D is unclear. The TCR was taken from an adult with tuberculosis. This chain's CDR3 is CASSISNYNEQFF. CDR3 DNA sequence: TGTGCCAGTAGTATTTCCAACTACAATGAGCAGTTCTTC.